What follows are 9 T cell receptor beta chains derived from one specimen sequenced in a study of control samples from healthy donors and cancer patients (dated by TCRdb to 2018 to 2021). The library was made by the immunoSEQ multiplex PCR assay. Not all clones reach the TCRdb copy of this immuneACCESS table, which keeps in-frame sequences only. Checked studies attribute under half of the gap to unresolved V genes and leave the rest unexplained. The sample has 100,000 to 150,000 clones on record, approximately 92% of them singletons. The ten most abundant clones make up 0.58% of the sample. The sequencing sample was made of PBMCs. The receptors come from an elderly man with head and neck cancer.

The gene calls are TRBV5-4 and TRBJ2-7; D possibly corresponds to TRBD1 (6 bases). Germline values: CDR1 SGHNT, CDR2 YYREEE (reference sequence). V gave up 0 bases and J gave up 0 bases, with 13 bases separating them. The CDR3 has 16 residues. DNA of the CDR3: TGTGCCAGCAGCTTGGGGGGCTGGGGGCGCTCCTACGAGCAGTACTTC. This sequence encodes CASSLGGWGRSYEQYF.

This clone came up once. The chain has TRBV5-4 and TRBJ1-5; D uncertain. The germline V and J ends were trimmed by 4 bases and 9 bases, with 11 bases remaining between them. Germline CDR1 SGHNT, CDR2 YYREEE (reference sequence). The CDR3 is made up of 12 amino acids. In DNA, the CDR3 is TGTGCCAGCAGCCCCGACTCAGGGCCCCAGCATTTT. This encodes CASSPDSGPQHF.

The chain has TRBV11-1 and TRBJ2-7, with a possible D match to TRBD1 (5 bases). Trimming removed 4 bases at V and 1 base at J, with 8 bases between. The CDR3 consists of 13 residues. Germline values: CDR1 SGHAT, CDR2 FQDESV (reference sequence). The CDR3 DNA is TGTGCCAGCAGCTCATGGACATCCTACGAGCAGTACTTC. Protein sequence: CASSSWTSYEQYF.

This sequence joins TRBV5-3 and TRBJ1-1; 7 nucleotides match TRBD1. TRBV5-3 is an ORF, and what it does is uncertain. The CDR3 consists of 13 residues. J gave up 3 bases and V 4 bases, and 3 bases lay outside the gene matches. Here the CDR3 reads CARSRQGDTEAFF. In nucleotides, the CDR3 is TGTGCCAGAAGCCGGCAGGGGGACACTGAAGCTTTCTTT.

The genes are TRBV9 and TRBJ2-3, with 7 bases matching TRBD2. The CDR3 length is 14 residues. Trimming took 3 bases from V and 1 from J; bases not matched to a gene: 2. CDR1 and CDR2 (germline): SGDLS, YYNGEE. CDR3 nucleotide sequence: TGTGCCAGCAGCGAGGCGGGGGGCACAGATACGCAGTATTTT. It is translated as CASSEAGGTDTQYF.

This rearrangement joins TRBV27 to TRBJ2-1; D is unclear. Germline values: CDR1 MNHEY, CDR2 SMNVEV (reference sequence). The CDR3 is 16 amino acids. Trimming removed 10 bases from V and 0 bases from J, with 19 bases in between. The CDR3 bases are TGTGCCACCCCACAAACTTGCCTTTGCTCCTACAATGAGCAGTTCTTC. Its translation: CATPQTCLCSYNEQFF.

The genes are TRBV6-5 and TRBJ2-2; D not resolved. V lost 6 bases to trimming and J lost 3 bases, with 11 bases between them. This CDR3 has 14 amino acids. In germline, CDR1 is MNHEY, CDR2 SVGAGI. The CDR3 loop is CASRTESDTGELFF. The CDR3 DNA follows: TGTGCCAGCAGGACGGAGTCGGACACCGGGGAGCTGTTTTTT.

The chain employs TRBV29-1 and TRBJ2-1; TRBD2 is a possible D gene (5 bases). V dropped 6 bases and J dropped 7 bases, with 13 bases sitting between them. CDR3 length equals 12 residues. Germline CDR1 SQVTM, CDR2 ANQGSEA. The CDR3 DNA follows: TGCAGCGTGGATAAACCGGGAAATGAGCAGTTCTTC. As protein: CSVDKPGNEQFF.

The rearrangement uses TRBV5-4 and TRBJ1-1, with D unresolved. The CDR3 is 12 amino acids. Trimming pared 2 bases from V and 4 bases from J, leaving 6 bases between. CDR1 is SGHNT, CDR2 YYREEE, per germline (reference sequence). CDR3 DNA: TGTGCCAGCAGCTTTATCTCCACTGAAGCTTTCTTT. It yields the protein CASSFISTEAFF.